This T cell receptor beta chain was retrieved from a study of cytomegalovirus exposure and HLA in healthy donors. Germline assignment: CDR1 GTSNPN and CDR2 SVGIG (reference sequence). The CDR3 loop spans 15 amino acids. Trimming took off 2 bases at V and 0 bases at J, with 8 bases between the two ends. Using immunoSEQ multiplex PCR, the repertoire was profiled, and TCRdb retains in-frame clones only, with some absent. Of 150,000 to 200,000 clones listed, around nine tenths are singletons. General observations from the study: According to the study, 180 or so TCR beta chains were cytomegalovirus-associated. Reports showed the classifier diagnosing cytomegalovirus status with high specificity and sensitivity.

On this clone itself: What it binds is unknown.

The donors were in the approximately 120-subject validation cohort, distinct from the roughly 700-subject first cohort. Sequencing was done on a sample of PBMCs. The chain employs TRBV30 and TRBJ2-6; D call uncertain. The TCR sequence derives from a man in his thirties or forties in good health and CMV-seropositive. The CDR3 DNA is TGTGCCTGGAGTTTCCCATACTCTGGGGCCAACGTCCTGACTTTC. Protein product: CAWSFPYSGANVLTF.